This T cell receptor (beta chain) was identified during a study of T-cell memory formation after mild COVID-19. Study-level results: Whereas later expanders leaned CD4+, clones contracting day 15 to 85 showed a balanced CD4/CD8 makeup. Confirmation was lacking for SARS-CoV-2 specificity of second-wave clones that peaked on day 37. Memory sampled before infection contained some responding clones, suggesting cross-reactive memory joined.

This CDR3 spans 12 amino acids. Germline CDR1 and CDR2: MNHEY and SVGAGI. V was trimmed by 6 bases and J by 2 bases, leaving 7 bases between them. This clonotype was observed at least ten times. Its target is not known. Each CDR3 protein gets one entry after TCRdb re-called the 5' RACE reads with MiXCR. Here the sample spans hundreds of thousands of distinct CDR3 sequences, under 20% being singletons. This receptor was taken from an adult woman who had mild COVID-19 (a few samples of this study predate the infection). Cell type and time point are not known. Input material: PBMCs or a T cell subset sorted from them (not recorded which). The V call is TRBV6-5, the J call TRBJ1-1; tentatively, D is TRBD1 (5 bases). Written as DNA, the CDR3 is TGTGCCAGCAGGACAGCTAACACTGAAGCTTTCTTT. Amino acid sequence: CASRTANTEAFF.